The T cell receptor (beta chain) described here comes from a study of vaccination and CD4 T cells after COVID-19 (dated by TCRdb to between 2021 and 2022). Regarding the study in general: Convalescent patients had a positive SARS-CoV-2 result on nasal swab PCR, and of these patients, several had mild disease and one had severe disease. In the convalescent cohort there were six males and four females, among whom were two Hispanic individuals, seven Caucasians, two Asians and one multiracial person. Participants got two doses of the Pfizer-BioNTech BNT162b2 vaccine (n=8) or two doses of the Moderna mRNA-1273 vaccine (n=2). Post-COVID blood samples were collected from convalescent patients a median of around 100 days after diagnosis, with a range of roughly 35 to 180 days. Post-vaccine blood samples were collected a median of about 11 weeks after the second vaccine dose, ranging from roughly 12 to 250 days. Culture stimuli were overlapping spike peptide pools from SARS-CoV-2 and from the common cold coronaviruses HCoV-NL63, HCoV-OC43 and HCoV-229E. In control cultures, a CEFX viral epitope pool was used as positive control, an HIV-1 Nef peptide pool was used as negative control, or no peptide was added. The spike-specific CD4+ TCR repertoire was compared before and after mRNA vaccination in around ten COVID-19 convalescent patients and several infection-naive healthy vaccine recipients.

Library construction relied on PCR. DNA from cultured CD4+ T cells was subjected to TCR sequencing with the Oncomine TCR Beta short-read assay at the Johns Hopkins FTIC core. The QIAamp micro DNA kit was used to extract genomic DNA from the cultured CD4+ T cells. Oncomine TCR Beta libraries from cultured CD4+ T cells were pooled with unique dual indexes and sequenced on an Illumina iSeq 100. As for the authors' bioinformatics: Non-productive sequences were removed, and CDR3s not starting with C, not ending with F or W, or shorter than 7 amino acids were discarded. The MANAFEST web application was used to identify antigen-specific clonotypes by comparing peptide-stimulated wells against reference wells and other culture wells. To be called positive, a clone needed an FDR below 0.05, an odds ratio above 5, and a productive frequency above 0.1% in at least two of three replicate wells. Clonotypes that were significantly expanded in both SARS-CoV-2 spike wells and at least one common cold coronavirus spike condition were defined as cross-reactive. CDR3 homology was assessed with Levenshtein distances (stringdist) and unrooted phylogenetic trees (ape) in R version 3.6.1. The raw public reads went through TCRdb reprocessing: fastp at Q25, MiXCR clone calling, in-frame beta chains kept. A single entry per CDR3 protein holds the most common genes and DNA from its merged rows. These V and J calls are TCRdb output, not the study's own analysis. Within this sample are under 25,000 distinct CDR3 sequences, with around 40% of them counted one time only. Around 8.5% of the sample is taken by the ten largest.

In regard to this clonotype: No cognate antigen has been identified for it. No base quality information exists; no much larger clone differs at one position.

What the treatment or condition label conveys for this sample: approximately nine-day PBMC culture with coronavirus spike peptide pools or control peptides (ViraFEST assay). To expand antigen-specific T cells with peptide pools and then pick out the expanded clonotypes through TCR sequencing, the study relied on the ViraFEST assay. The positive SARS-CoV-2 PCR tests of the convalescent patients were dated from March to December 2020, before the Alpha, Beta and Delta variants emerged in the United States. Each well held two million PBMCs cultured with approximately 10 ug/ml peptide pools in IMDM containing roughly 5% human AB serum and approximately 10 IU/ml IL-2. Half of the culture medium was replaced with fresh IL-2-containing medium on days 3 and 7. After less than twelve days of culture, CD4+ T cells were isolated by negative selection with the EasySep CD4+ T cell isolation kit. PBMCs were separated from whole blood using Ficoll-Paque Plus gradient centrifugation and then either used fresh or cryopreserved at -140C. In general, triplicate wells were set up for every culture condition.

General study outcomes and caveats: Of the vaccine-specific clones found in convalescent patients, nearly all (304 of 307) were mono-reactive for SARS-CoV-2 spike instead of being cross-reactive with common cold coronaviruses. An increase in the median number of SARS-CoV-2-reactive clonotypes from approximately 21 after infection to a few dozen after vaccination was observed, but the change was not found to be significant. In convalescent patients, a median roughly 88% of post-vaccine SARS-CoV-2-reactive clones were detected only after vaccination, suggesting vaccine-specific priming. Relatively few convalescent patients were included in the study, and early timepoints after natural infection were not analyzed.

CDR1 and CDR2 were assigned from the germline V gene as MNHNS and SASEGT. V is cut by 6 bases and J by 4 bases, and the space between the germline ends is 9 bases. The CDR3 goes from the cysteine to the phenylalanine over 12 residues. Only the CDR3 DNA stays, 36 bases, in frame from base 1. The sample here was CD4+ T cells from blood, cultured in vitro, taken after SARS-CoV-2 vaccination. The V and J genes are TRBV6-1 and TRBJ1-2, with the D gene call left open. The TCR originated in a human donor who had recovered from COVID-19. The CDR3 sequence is CASREGTYGYTF. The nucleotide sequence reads TGTGCCAGCAGAGAGGGAACCTATGGCTACACCTTC.